This TCR beta chain is from a study of shared clonotypes between healthy human individuals (dated by TCRdb to about 2020). Background on the whole study: A few men and a couple of women, aged 18 to 49 years, made up the cohort. For each donor, three plates each were used for CD4 naive and CD4 memory, two plates were used for CD8 naive, and one plate was used for CD8 memory. To estimate repertoire size and how much clonotypes are shared between individuals, the study performed deep sequencing of blood TCR repertoires from about 5 healthy adults. To increase sequencing depth and limit assay-specific biases, different laboratories used diverse techniques to prepare libraries and sequence TCR repertoires. Each donor's leukapheresis produced roughly between roughly 0.85 and 9.5 billion PBMCs. General findings and caveats noted by the study authors: Even with the large sequencing depth, rarefaction of the sorted-subset datasets indicated that sequencing was incomplete. Sharing across several donors was observed for approximately 5% of naive CD4, over 3% of naive CD8, over 2% of memory CD4, and roughly 0.43% of memory CD8 clonotypes. Because the study included a small number of donors, the genetic and exposure-history diversity represented was limited. Naive subsets generally had larger estimated clonotype richness than memory subsets did. Pairwise subsampling indicated that sequencing depth was expected to affect the degree of clonotype sharing among donors. Compared with non-shared clonotypes, the clonotypes found in all four sorted-subset donors had higher generation probabilities. Sampling was restricted to blood, and TCR repertoires in tissue are likely to differ from TCR repertoires in blood.

Using the deep immunoSEQ assay, TCR CDR3 regions were amplified from genomic DNA by multiplex PCR. Extracted genomic DNA from each cell subset was distributed evenly across all wells of several immunoSEQ 96-well plates, and each plate was treated as a replicate. For sorted subsets, about 210 ng of genomic DNA, equivalent to around 31,000 T cell genomes, went into each replicate PCR. Purified libraries were measured with a Qubit 3.0 fluorometer, size-checked on a Bioanalyzer 2100, and measured again with the KAPA Library Quantification kit. Each immunoSEQ 96-well plate was sequenced on its own single-read 150-cycle Illumina NextSeq 550 flow cell. On the authors' methods: Because the immunoSEQ output included only junctional sequences and no quality scores, the filtering could not be the same as the filtering used for full-length reads. Sequences were annotated with PyIR, a Python wrapper for IgBLAST v1.9, and V/J genes and CDR3 were assigned using IMGT germline references. Reads with weak V/J assignments (E-value above 1e-6), missing CDR3, stop codons, out-of-frame junctions, or ambiguous translated residues were removed. V3J clonotypes were defined by identical inferred V gene, J gene, and CDR3 amino acid sequence. The percentage overlap between two repertoires was calculated by dividing the number of shared unique clonotypes by the size of the smaller repertoire. Repertoire richness was assessed with RTK rarefaction, the Chao1 estimator, and Recon v2.1 estimates of unobserved clonotypes. OLGA was used to compute generation probabilities for all TCRbeta clonotypes that the gDNA method yielded from a handful of donors. TCRdb holds this immuneACCESS table with in-frame rearrangements only. Some clones are missing; in checked studies, unresolved V genes explain under half, and the rest has no known cause. The DNA gave D and trimming, while V, J and clone size come from that table. The sample table contains about 2,100,000 clones; only one count was recorded for 85% to 95% of them. The ten largest clones capture more than 1.5% of the sample.

The germline ends are 16 bases apart after V is trimmed by 5 bases and J by 2 bases. The germline V gene (reference sequence) yields MNHEY for CDR1 and SMNVEV for CDR2. Its CDR3 holds 15 amino acids, cysteine through phenylalanine. Of all the DNA, just the CDR3 is kept, 45 bases in frame from base 1. CD8 naive samples consisted of CD45RO-negative cells that were positively selected for CCR7, yielding a CD45RA+CCR7+ population without TemRA cells. Healthy HIV-negative adults with no recently reported acute infections or vaccinations were included as donors. Only Caucasian adults living in Nashville, Tennessee, USA were represented among the donors. Blood was obtained by leukapheresis, after which PBMCs were separated by Ficoll-Histopaque density gradient centrifugation and cryopreserved in liquid nitrogen vapor phase. Analytical flow cytometry was used to check the purity and quantity of every magnetically sorted T cell population. Each sorted fraction had its genomic DNA isolated and then quantified by UV absorbance on a Nanodrop 2000c.

A remark on this clone: Its antigen specificity is not known. Base qualities are not at hand, and no much larger clone is one base apart.

Material for sequencing was naive CD8+ T cells from PBMCs. This specimen's cell subset or site label, per the study, means: CD45RA+CCR7+. The clonotype comes from a man between 18 and 29 years old in good health. Some clones in this sample may be carry-over from other donors' samples. Recombination linked TRBV27 to TRBJ2-7, with the D segment identity uncertain. For the CDR3, the sequence is CASSLESGRTYEQYF. The nucleotides are TGTGCCAGCAGTCTGGAGTCGGGTCGGACCTACGAGCAGTACTTC.